This T cell receptor beta chain was retrieved from a study of T cell responses to AZD1222 COVID-19 vaccine. General study results and limits: Among AZD1222 vaccinees, only six or seven were seropositive at baseline. Clonal diversity may have been underestimated, and the donors were mostly white British, with more females than males. As reported, nearly half of all spike-specific TCRs target variant regions that are unmutated. None of the repertoires were sampled until the peak T cell response had passed.

In regard to this clone: The antigen is not known.

The V gene lost 3 bases and the J gene lost 2 bases, with 13 bases spanning the gap. The CDR3 runs to 15 residues. CDR1 and CDR2 from the germline V gene are KGHSH and LQKENI. Generated by immunoSEQ multiplex PCR, the TCRdb table keeps only in-frame clones and is missing some. Among under 150,000 clones, roughly four fifths were seen once, and the ten largest hold about 4%. The chain is built from TRBV18 and TRBJ1-2, with D hard to call. The sample in question was peripheral blood, obtained on day 0 of MenACWY control vaccination. The origin of this receptor is an adult in good health. The CDR3 region is CASSPEPPTNYGYTF. The DNA for the CDR3 is TGTGCCAGCTCACCCGAGCCACCGACCAACTATGGCTACACCTTC.